The subject of this entry is one T cell receptor (beta chain). Its target is not known. Assay execution took place at the deep level. Authors' data handling: ImmunoSEQ only sent back junction sequences with no quality scores, so filtering was done differently. Clones were sequenced by immunoSEQ multiplex PCR, and TCRdb holds only the in-frame ones, with some missing. V and J calls plus clone size are reproduced from that table; the DNA served to infer D and trimming. The table lists about 700,000 clones, under 80% of them singletons. This sample was included in a study of shared clonotypes between healthy human individuals. Study-wide points: The genetic and exposure-history diversity represented was limited by few donors. When naive CD4 clonotypes were compared across a few donors, approximately 5% were shared.

This CDR3 spans 16 amino acids. With V trimmed by 3 bases and J by 1 base, 9 bases remained unmatched. Germline CDR1 LNHDA, CDR2 SQIVND (reference sequence). Material: memory CD4+ T cells sorted from blood. As for subset: CD45RA-negative fraction. The chain recombines TRBV19 with TRBJ2-7, with TRBD2 matching over 7 bases. The source of this sequence is a woman in her 30s in good health. The CDR3 DNA is TGTGCCAGTAGTATGCAGAGCGGGACGGTATCCTACGAGCAGTACTTC. It translates to CASSMQSGTVSYEQYF.